This T cell receptor beta chain was documented in a study of T cell repertoires in cytomegalovirus infection. A single record per CDR3 protein comes from TCRdb applying MiXCR to the reads. The sample has roughly 180,000 distinct CDR3 sequences; approximately 30% are singletons. Trimming took 2 bases from V and 4 from J; bases not matched to a gene: 5. The CDR3 extends over 15 amino acids. The germline gives CDR1 SGHAT, CDR2 FQDESV (reference sequence). This receptor was taken from a human donor in good health (CMV status not recorded). Some clones in this sample may be carry-over from other donors' samples. This chain connects TRBV11-1 to TRBJ1-1, with 9 bases matching TRBD1. The specimen sequenced was PBMCs. The CDR3 region is CASSLPDRGFTEAFF. CDR3 nucleotide sequence: TGTGCCAGCAGCTTACCGGACAGGGGATTCACTGAAGCTTTCTTT.